A single sample gave rise to the 9 T cell receptor beta chains below, sequenced in a study of cytomegalovirus exposure and HLA in healthy donors. 13 Jbeta primers and 60 Vbeta primers were used for the PCR. This table comes from immunoSEQ multiplex PCR, and its TCRdb copy is limited to in-frame clones, with some not included. The sample shows roughly 200,000 clones, about four fifths of them seen only once. The material sequenced was PBMCs. These receptors originate from a female donor in good health and CMV-seronegative.

This clone was seen a few times. The genes are TRBV7-8 and TRBJ2-4; TRBD2 might be the D (6 bases). The germline V and J ends were trimmed by 5 bases and 0 bases, with 26 bases remaining between them. The CDR3 has 20 amino acids. The V gene's germline CDR1 is SGHVS and CDR2 FQNEAQ. Here the CDR3 reads CASSTPAGTLWDSAKNIQYF. CDR3 in DNA: TGTGCCAGCAGCACTCCCGCCGGGACTCTTTGGGATTCAGCCAAAAACATTCAGTACTTC.

V is TRBV15 and J is TRBJ2-7; 11 bases agree with TRBD1. The CDR3 spans 15 residues. Germline V gene lookup returns CDR1 LNHNV and CDR2 YYDKDF (reference sequence). V shed 1 base, J shed 3 bases, and the junction held 2 bases outside the gene matches. The CDR3 is CATSRVGTGGYEQYF. CDR3 bases: TGTGCCACCAGCAGAGTTGGGACAGGGGGCTACGAGCAGTACTTC.

The rearrangement joins TRBV27 to TRBJ2-1; 10 nucleotides match TRBD2. This CDR3 contains 17 residues. Losses at the gene ends were 3 bases for V and 4 bases for J; bases not matched to a gene: 9. Germline V gene data show CDR1 as MNHEY and CDR2 as SMNVEV (reference sequence). The CDR3 is CASSFLAGEGAYNEQFF. The CDR3 DNA sequence: TGTGCCAGCAGTTTCCTAGCGGGAGAGGGGGCTTACAATGAGCAGTTCTTC.

This sequence joins TRBV6-5 and TRBJ2-7; D perhaps matches TRBD1 (6 bases). The CDR3 spans 13 residues. Germline-derived CDR1 and CDR2 are MNHEY and SVGAGI. The ends were cut back, 4 bases at V and 4 bases at J, with 11 bases in the middle. The CDR3 nucleotides are TGTGCCAGCAGTTTCACCCAGGGGTACGAGCAGTACTTC. This sequence encodes CASSFTQGYEQYF.

A few counts support this clone. The chain couples TRBV19 to TRBJ2-3; 9 bases map to TRBD1. The V gene's germline CDR1 is LNHDA and CDR2 SQIVND (reference sequence). The V segment lost 3 bases and the J segment 2 bases; nucleotides outside the gene matches: 3. This CDR3 contains 15 residues. The CDR3 sequence is CASSIGQGNTDTQYF. The CDR3 region has the DNA TGTGCCAGTAGTATCGGACAGGGGAACACAGATACGCAGTATTTT.

The J gene is TRBJ2-2, the V gene TRBV4-2; perhaps TRBD1 as D (6 bases). Trimming shortened V by 3 bases and J by 1 base, and 9 bases separated the two germline ends. This CDR3 has 15 amino acids. The germline V gene encodes CDR1 LGHNA and CDR2 YNFKEQ. The CDR3: CASSHVQGNTGELFF. The CDR3 DNA reads as TGTGCCAGCAGCCACGTACAGGGGAACACCGGGGAGCTGTTTTTT.

V and J are TRBV27 and TRBJ2-4; TRBD2 might be the D (6 bases). Germline CDR1 and CDR2: MNHEY and SMNVEV (reference sequence). The CDR3 has 14 residues. Deletions cut 7 bases from V and 0 bases from J, with 10 bases between. CDR3: CASNGDLAKNIQYF. The CDR3 DNA reads TGTGCCAGCAATGGGGACTTAGCCAAAAACATTCAGTACTTC.

The chain recombines TRBV11-2 with TRBJ1-2, with TRBD1 matching over 10 bases. The trim removed 0 bases at V and 4 bases at J, leaving 5 bases unmatched. Germline V gene lookup returns CDR1 SGHAT and CDR2 FQNNGV. The CDR3 consists of 16 residues. The CDR3 region is CASSLDGGTGVYGYTF. In DNA form, the CDR3 reads TGTGCCAGCAGCTTAGATGGGGGGACAGGGGTCTATGGCTACACCTTC.

The chain joins TRBV6-1 to TRBJ2-3; 8 nucleotides match TRBD2. The length of the CDR3 is 14 residues. The V gene end was trimmed by 5 bases and the J gene end by 4 bases; junction bases not matched to a gene: 5. The germline V gene encodes CDR1 MNHNS and CDR2 SASEGT. The DNA for the CDR3 is TGTGCCAGCAGTCGGCCGACTAGCGCAGATACGCAGTATTTT. Its translation: CASSRPTSADTQYF.